This T cell receptor beta chain was recovered during a study of T cell repertoires in cytomegalovirus infection. About the research overall: Public TCR beta signatures provided an indication of both CMV infection and a matching HLA type. Study-level points and caveats: Based on cumulative public TCR beta family frequency, carriers of CMV plus the relevant HLA were identified.

J was trimmed by 3 bases and V by 7 bases; bases with no gene match: 3. CDR3 length: 12 amino acids. TCRdb analysed the reads with MiXCR anew, one entry per CDR3 protein. Here the sample spans 350,000 to 500,000 distinct CDR3 sequences, under 40% being singletons. This clonotype occurred many times. Its target is unknown. Sequenced material: PBMCs. This clonotype originated in a human donor in good health (CMV status not recorded). Some clones in this sample may be carry-over from other donors' samples. The chain recombines TRBV12-3 or TRBV12-4 with TRBJ2-7, with 7 positions matching TRBD2. The chain's CDR3 is CASTSGGYEQYF. In DNA, the CDR3 is TGTGCCAGCACCTCGGGGGGCTACGAGCAGTACTTC.